Here is one TCR beta chain with its context. One entry per CDR3 protein results from TCRdb running MiXCR on the RT-PCR reads. The sample yields about 960,000 distinct CDR3 sequences, roughly 18% seen once. The CDR3 contains 15 residues. CDR1 and CDR2 (germline): SGHVS, FQNEAQ. V lost 1 base and J lost 4, with 14 bases in between. The data are from a study of patients and donors after allogeneic stem cell transplantation. The clonotype originates from a human donor who was either an allogeneic HSCT recipient or a stem cell or donor lymphocyte infusion donor (not recorded which). It is not recorded whose cells these are; they may come from a transplant donor. What was sequenced was blood, either unsorted or a sorted T cell fraction (not recorded which). The V and J genes are TRBV7-8 and TRBJ2-7; D not certain. The CDR3 spells CASSLGLGEMYEQYF. DNA for the CDR3: TGTGCCAGCAGCTTAGGACTCGGAGAAATGTACGAGCAGTACTTC. Full variable domain (remainder filled in from reference TRBV7-8 and TRBJ2-7): GAGVSQSPRYKVAKRGQDVALRCDPISGHVSLFWYQQALGQGPEFLTYFQNEAQLDKSGLPSDRFFAERPEGSVSTLKIQRTQQEDSAVYLCASSLGLGEMYEQYFGPGTRLTVT.